This TCR beta chain originates from a study of blood T cell repertoires in COVID-19. About the research overall: Researchers got acute and convalescent COVID-19 samples from the United States, Italy and Spain. PBMCs, B-cell-depleted T cells, or T cells provided the cDNA or gDNA that made up the material.

In the authors' workflow: Reference gene primer amplification in the assay estimated nucleated cell counts. Libraries were prepared by immunoSEQ multiplex PCR; TCRdb keeps only in-frame clonotypes and omits some of them. The DNA gave D and trimming, while V, J and clone size come from that table. Among 70,000 to 90,000 clones, more than 80% were seen once, and the ten largest hold 6.9%. The germline V gene has CDR1 MNHEY and CDR2 SVGAGI. The ends were cut back, 6 bases at V and 5 bases at J, with 11 bases in the middle. The CDR3 has 13 residues. V usage is TRBV6-5 and J usage is TRBJ1-5; D possibly corresponds to TRBD1 (5 bases). This sequence was found in a human donor in a cohort sampled during active COVID-19. The sample consisted of peripheral blood. CDR3 DNA sequence: TGTGCCAGCAGGGGCGGGGGGGATCAGCCCCAGCATTTT. This translates into CASRGGGDQPQHF.